The next 29 T cell receptor beta chains were all read from a single sample in a study of shared clonotypes between healthy human individuals. Libraries were prepared by immunoSEQ multiplex PCR; TCRdb keeps only in-frame clonotypes and omits some of them. The repertoire holds hundreds of thousands of clones, with roughly four fifths as singletons. The material sequenced was PBMCs. Receptors originate from a woman in her 40s in good health. Some clones in this sample may be carry-over from other donors' samples.

Worth noting for this clone: With only one base between it and a far larger clone, this is likely a read error. It is unclear where the CDR3 begins or ends on the DNA, so no DNA is shown, and the CDR3 is as TCRdb lists it. Distinct nucleotide sequences in the sample also encode this CDR3. The CDR3 sequence is CASSNSVGEGTF. The V and J genes are TRBV28 and TRBJ1-2. Germline V gives CDR1 MDHEN, CDR2 SYDVKM. The CDR3 is 12 amino acids in total, end residues counted.

This chain joins TRBV28 and TRBJ1-1; possible D gene TRBD1, 5 bases. Looked up from germline, CDR1 is MDHEN and CDR2 is SYDVKM. The germline V and J ends were trimmed by 2 bases and 1 base, with 11 bases remaining between them. The CDR3 extends over 15 amino acids. CDR3 region: CASSLVGPGNTEAFF. CDR3 bases: TGTGCCAGCAGTTTAGTGGGACCGGGGAACACTGAAGCTTTCTTT.

The genes are TRBV7-9 and TRBJ1-5, with D possibly matching TRBD1 (6 bases). Trimming pared 2 bases from V and 7 bases from J, leaving 9 bases between. The CDR3 totals 13 residues. From germline, CDR1 is SEHNR and CDR2 FQNEAQ (reference sequence). In DNA form, the CDR3 reads TGTGCCAGCAGCTTAAGGGGGGAGCAGCCCCAGCATTTT. Translated, it gives CASSLRGEQPQHF.

This chain connects TRBV7-2 to TRBJ2-5; D is ambiguous. V lost 0 bases, J lost 2 bases, and 7 bases lay in between. This CDR3 region has 14 residues. Germline CDR1 SGHTA, CDR2 FQGNSA. Here the CDR3 DNA reads TGTGCCAGCAGCTTAGCCTGGCAGCAAGAGACCCAGTACTTC. It codes for CASSLAWQQETQYF.

This clone was recorded a few times. The genes are TRBV19 and TRBJ2-5; D is unclear. Trimming stripped 6 bases from V and 5 bases from J, with 16 bases between. The CDR3 totals 14 residues. Germline CDR1 is LNHDA and CDR2 is SQIVND (reference sequence). Here the CDR3 reads CASRNTALRETQYF. CDR3 DNA: TGTGCCAGTAGAAATACGGCCCTTCGGGAGACCCAGTACTTC.

The chain couples TRBV7-9 to TRBJ2-3; D is possibly TRBD1 (7 bases). Germline CDR1 SEHNR, CDR2 FQNEAQ (reference sequence). The CDR3 is made up of 15 amino acids. V shed 4 bases and J shed 0 bases, with 11 bases lying between them. CDR3 loop: CASSSGGPSTDTQYF. The CDR3 coding sequence is TGTGCCAGCAGCTCAGGGGGGCCGAGCACAGATACGCAGTATTTT.

Points on this clone: This is likely an artifact of a read error, given a far larger clone one base away. The rearrangement joins TRBV29-1 to TRBJ1-2; D call uncertain. The CDR3 has 12 amino acids. CDR1 and CDR2 from the germline V gene are SQVTM and ANQGSEA. CDR3 sequence: CSPEMVPYGHTF. For the CDR3, the DNA is TGCAGCCCCGAAATGGTCCCCTATGGCCACACCTTC. The entire variable domain, with the rest obtained from reference TRBV29-1 and TRBJ1-2, is as follows: SAVISQKPSRDICQRGTSLTIQCQVDSQVTMMFWYRQQPGQSLTLIATANQGSEATYESGFVIDKFPISRPNLTFSTLTVSNMSPEDSSIYLCSPEMVPYGHTFGSGTRLTVV.

Of note for this clone: Sequence at one end of the junction differs from germline and may be a read error. The genes are TRBV2 and TRBJ2-7; 10 bases are shared with TRBD1. The germline V gene has CDR1 SNHLY and CDR2 FYNNEI. The CDR3 extends over 10 amino acids. The chain's CDR3 is CARGDRGLSF. The CDR3 nucleotides are TGTGCCAGGGGGGACAGGGGATTGTCATTC.

This chain links TRBV7-3 with TRBJ2-7; unclear D gene. CDR1 and CDR2 from the germline V gene are SGHTA and FQGTGA. The CDR3 is 13 residues long. The germline V and J ends were trimmed by 4 bases and 6 bases, with 13 bases remaining between them. CDR3 nucleotide sequence: TGTGCCAGCAGCTCAGGACCCTCACGCGAGCAGTACTTC. Protein product: CASSSGPSREQYF.

The chain links TRBV11-2 to TRBJ1-1; D is unresolved. In germline, CDR1 is SGHAT, CDR2 FQNNGV. The CDR3 totals 15 residues. Trimming left V 5 bases short and J 1 base short, with 14 bases between. This CDR3 reads CASSIRSWGNTEAFF. The CDR3 DNA reads as TGTGCCAGCAGCATCCGAAGTTGGGGGAACACTGAAGCTTTCTTT.

In DNA, the CDR3 is TGTGCCAGCAGTTACTCCACCGGGACAGGGGGCAGTGTGGCTTTCTTT. It yields the protein CASSYSTGTGGSVAFF. The genes are TRBV6-5 and TRBJ1-1; TRBD1 agrees at 12 bases. This CDR3 comprises 16 residues. CDR1 and CDR2 (germline): MNHEY, SVGAGI. Trimming took 0 bases from V and 11 from J; bases not matched to a gene: 10.

The chain uses TRBV25-1 and TRBJ2-3; weak D call: TRBD2 (5 bases). The CDR3 is 13 amino acids. The germline CDR1 and CDR2 sequences are MGHDK and SYGVNS. V was cut by 8 bases and J by 2 bases, with 11 bases left in between. CDR3 in amino acids: CASGRTDTDTQYF. The CDR3 DNA reads as TGTGCCAGCGGCCGGACTGACACAGATACGCAGTATTTT.

The V and J genes are TRBV5-4 and TRBJ2-3; 7 nucleotides agree with TRBD2. This CDR3 has 15 amino acids. Germline-derived CDR1 and CDR2 are SGHNT and YYREEE (reference sequence). Trimming at V came to 2 bases and at J to 3 bases, leaving 6 bases not matched to a gene. This CDR3 is CASSLAGWGTDTQYF. CDR3 DNA sequence: TGTGCCAGCAGCTTAGCGGGGTGGGGTACAGATACGCAGTATTTT.

The chain has TRBV20-1 and TRBJ2-1; D ambiguous. The CDR3 is 11 residues long. Trimming took 1 base from V and 8 from J, leaving 6 bases between them. Looked up from germline, CDR1 is DFQATT and CDR2 is SNEGSKA (reference sequence). The CDR3 reads CSARGAYEQFF. CDR3 nucleotide sequence: TGCAGTGCTAGAGGGGCGTATGAGCAGTTCTTC.

The chain links TRBV28 to TRBJ1-2; D not certain. This CDR3 region has 13 residues. Germline V gene lookup returns CDR1 MDHEN and CDR2 SYDVKM. The V and J ends lost 2 bases and 4 bases respectively, with 8 bases between them. The chain's CDR3 is CASSLGKTYGYTF. DNA for the CDR3: TGTGCCAGCAGTTTAGGTAAGACCTATGGCTACACCTTC.

In the case of this clone: A far more abundant clone sits one base away, making this likely a read error. The V gene is TRBV28, the J gene TRBJ1-2; no clear D gene. Germline V gene lookup returns CDR1 MDHEN and CDR2 SYDVKM. CDR3 length: 12 residues. V lost 5 bases and J lost 6, with 10 bases in between. Written as DNA, the CDR3 is TGTGCCAGCAGTCTCGGGGTTGATGGCTACACCTTC. This sequence encodes CASSLGVDGYTF.

This clone is a singleton in its sample. The likely explanation is a read error, given a far larger clone one base away. The sample contains more than one DNA sequence encoding this CDR3. V usage is TRBV30 and J usage is TRBJ1-6; weak D call: TRBD1 (6 bases). Per germline, CDR1 GTSNPN and CDR2 SVGIG (reference sequence). This CDR3 is 15 amino acids long. CDR3 in DNA: TGTGCCTGGAGTAAAATCGGGGGCGTCGGTTCACCCCTTCACTTT. It yields the protein CAWSKIGGVGSPLHF.

Turning to this clone: It differs at one base from a far larger clone, so likely a read error. Other DNA sequences in the same sample also yield this CDR3. This rearrangement joins TRBV27 to TRBJ1-1; D might be TRBD1 (6 bases). Germline V gene sequence: CDR1 MNHEY, CDR2 SMNVEV (reference sequence). The germline V and J ends were trimmed by 5 bases and 8 bases, with 18 bases remaining between them. This CDR3 is 14 amino acids long. CDR3 coding DNA: TGTGCCAGCAGTAGGGGGGACCCTGGGACCGAAGCTTTCTTT. Protein sequence: CASSRGDPGTEAFF.

The CDR3 here is CASSEFLGGHGYTF. The CDR3 nucleotides are TGTGCCAGCAGTGAATTTCTGGGGGGACATGGCTACACCTTC. The chain has TRBV2 and TRBJ1-2; a weak D match, TRBD1 (5 bases). Trimming shortened V by 2 bases and J by 6 bases, and 13 bases separated the two germline ends. This CDR3 is 14 amino acids long. Germline lookup yields CDR1 SNHLY and CDR2 FYNNEI.

V gene TRBV4-1 combines with J gene TRBJ2-5; 10 positions agree with TRBD2. V shed 1 base and J 6 bases; nucleotides not matched to a gene: 5. The germline V gene has CDR1 MGHRA and CDR2 YSYEKL. CDR3 length: 15 residues. The CDR3 reads CASSQALAGVKTQYF. CDR3 DNA sequence: TGCGCCAGCAGCCAAGCTCTAGCGGGAGTTAAGACCCAGTACTTC.

The CDR3 protein is CASSRGIWPHLDTQYF. In nucleotides, the CDR3 is TGCGCCAGCAGTCGGGGGATTTGGCCGCATCTAGATACGCAGTATTTT. The rearrangement joins TRBV10-2 to TRBJ2-3, with a weak D call TRBD2 (6 bases). The CDR3 spans 16 residues. Trimming pared 5 bases from V and 5 bases from J, leaving 20 bases between. Germline CDR1 is WSHSY and CDR2 is SAAADI.

The chain uses TRBV5-4 and TRBJ2-7; D is perhaps TRBD1 (6 bases). The CDR3 loop spans 13 amino acids. Germline V gives CDR1 SGHNT, CDR2 YYREEE (reference sequence). V lost 4 bases and J lost 11, with 19 bases in between. The CDR3 coding sequence is TGTGCCAGCAGCACCGGGGACACCCCAGGGGAGTACTTC. Protein sequence: CASSTGDTPGEYF.

The chain couples TRBV27 to TRBJ2-3; D is unresolved. Germline CDR1 and CDR2: MNHEY and SMNVEV (reference sequence). The CDR3 runs 11 residues. Trimming took off 8 bases at V and 5 bases at J, with 8 bases between the two ends. CDR3 bases: TGTGCCAGCTCCCTGGGAGATACGCAGTATTTT. Translated: CASSLGDTQYF.

The J gene is TRBJ1-1, the V gene TRBV4-1; D remains unclear. The V and J ends lost 4 bases and 1 base respectively, with 13 bases between them. This CDR3 is 15 amino acids long. The germline CDR1 and CDR2 sequences are MGHRA and YSYEKL. The CDR3, as DNA: TGCGCCAGCAGCCGCCAGGACTCCGGGAACACTGAAGCTTTCTTT. It translates to CASSRQDSGNTEAFF.

This chain connects TRBV5-6 to TRBJ1-2; 7 positions agree with TRBD1. This CDR3 comprises 13 residues. CDR1 and CDR2 from the germline V gene are SGHDT and YYEEEE. V was pared by 4 bases and J by 5 bases, with 5 bases of the junction left unmatched. The CDR3 region has the DNA TGTGCCAGCAGCCCGACAGGGTTGTATGGCTACACCTTC. Its protein product is CASSPTGLYGYTF.

This clone appeared once. The rearrangement links TRBV7-2 to TRBJ2-7, with 7 bases lining up with TRBD2. The length of the CDR3 is 15 residues. Germline CDR1 is SGHTA and CDR2 is FQGNSA. The trim removed 1 base at V and 2 bases at J, leaving 5 bases unmatched. In DNA form, the CDR3 reads TGTGCCAGCAGCTTAGAAAGGCTAGCGGCCTACGAGCAGTACTTC. As protein: CASSLERLAAYEQYF. Filled out from reference TRBV7-2 and TRBJ2-7, the complete variable domain reads GAGVSQSPSNKVTEKGKDVELRCDPISGHTALYWYRQSLGQGLEFLIYFQGNSAPDKSGLPSDRFSAERTGGSVSTLTIQRTQQEDSAVYLCASSLERLAAYEQYFGPGTRLTVT.

The chain joins TRBV5-1 to TRBJ2-7, with 7 bases that match TRBD2. The CDR3 is made up of 14 amino acids. The germline V gene has CDR1 SGHRS and CDR2 YFSETQ. J was trimmed by 6 bases and V by 4 bases; bases with no gene match: 10. This CDR3 reads CASSPGLESLEQYF. The CDR3 DNA sequence: TGCGCCAGCAGCCCCGGACTAGAATCTCTCGAGCAGTACTTC.

Of note for this clone: A junction boundary mismatches the germline segment, possibly from a read error. The CDR3 spells CAWGVRSNEQFF. The DNA for the CDR3 is TGTGCCTGGGGTGTACGGAGCAATGAGCAGTTCTTC. The V gene is TRBV30, the J gene TRBJ2-1; the D is unclear. Per germline, CDR1 GTSNPN and CDR2 SVGIG (reference sequence). The CDR3 loop spans 12 amino acids.

This chain joins TRBV5-1 and TRBJ2-1; D is tentatively TRBD1 or TRBD2 (5 bases each). The CDR3 covers 13 residues. Germline V gene data show CDR1 as SGHRS and CDR2 as YFSETQ. With 4 bases removed from V and 10 bases from J, the gap between germline ends came to 15 bases. The CDR3 sequence is CASSTRDGSEQFF. CDR3 DNA: TGCGCCAGCAGCACCCGGGACGGATCGGAGCAGTTCTTC.